This T cell receptor beta chain was captured in a study of vaccination and CD4 T cells after COVID-19. Overall study context: Collection of post-COVID samples occurred a median about 100 days after diagnosis, spanning a range of 35 to 161. Overlapping spike pools from SARS-CoV-2 and HCoV-NL63, HCoV-OC43 and HCoV-229E served as culture stimuli. No peptide, an HIV-1 Nef pool, or a CEFX pool was what each control culture received.

In the case of this clonotype: Its target is unknown.

Scientists ran DNA taken from cultured CD4+ T cells through the Oncomine TCR Beta short-read assay for sequencing. TCRdb used MiXCR to reprocess the PCR reads, holding one entry per CDR3 protein. The table has 20,000 to 25,000 distinct CDR3 sequences, less than 65% seen once. Treatment indicated: approximately 9-day PBMC culture with coronavirus spike peptide pools or control peptides (ViraFEST assay). The CDR3 length is 16 residues. CDR1 is MNHEY, CDR2 SMNVEV, per germline (reference sequence). Trimming took off 3 bases at V and 0 bases at J, with 12 bases between the two ends. The source is a human donor who received a COVID-19 vaccine. The chain links TRBV27 to TRBJ1-3; no reliable D call. The source material was CD4+ T cells from blood, cultured in vitro, sampled after SARS-CoV-2 vaccination. CDR3 in amino acids: CASSFSAGGSGNTIYF. As DNA, the CDR3 is TGTGCCAGCAGTTTTTCGGCGGGAGGCTCTGGAAACACCATATATTTT.